This T cell receptor beta chain was retrieved from a study of CD8 T cells in Susac syndrome. The CDR3 extends over 15 amino acids. V lost 5 bases to trimming and J lost 6 bases, with 16 bases between them. In germline, CDR1 is SGHTA, CDR2 FQGTGA. Reverse transcription of about 0.5 to 1 ug RNA was carried out with random hexamers. TCRdb re-called the immunoSEQ multiplex PCR reads with MiXCR, one entry per CDR3 protein. This sample has 210,000 or so distinct CDR3 sequences; 94% occur once, and the top ten carry about 0.14%. The receptor comes from a human donor with Susac syndrome. Sequencing was done on a sample of CD4+ T cells from PBMCs. V and J are TRBV7-3 and TRBJ2-2, with no clear D. The CDR3 here is CASSPRGGGSGELFF. In DNA form, the CDR3 reads TGTGCCAGCAGCCCCAGAGGCGGCGGTTCCGGGGAGCTGTTTTTT.